Listed below are T cell receptor beta chains from one sample, sequenced in a study of OX40 agonist ivuxolimab in advanced cancers. Repertoires were generated with immunoSEQ multiplex PCR, while TCRdb's copy carries only in-frame clones and drops some. The table records about 58,000 clones, less than 90% of them present only once. Sequencing was performed on CD4+ or CD8+ T cells sorted from blood, taken in a trial of the OX40 agonist ivuxolimab. Receptor source: an adult with an advanced solid tumor such as melanoma, head and neck, liver or kidney cancer. The CDR3 runs from the conserved cysteine through the conserved F or W. D genes are given only for firm matches. Clone size is stated in some rows and not others, as once, few, many or a class when expanded.

cdr3_nt: TGTGCCAGCAGCCCTCTTAATGAAAAACTGTTTTTT; cdr3_aa: CASSPLNEKLFF; j_call: TRBJ1-4; v_call: TRBV11-2; clone_size: -; d_call: -
cdr3_nt: TGTGCCAGCAGTTTTCAGCGGGAGGTCCTCGAGCAGTACTTC; cdr3_aa: CASSFQREVLEQYF; j_call: TRBJ2-7; v_call: TRBV6-6; clone_size: -; d_call: TRBD2
cdr3_nt: TGTGCCAGCAGTTATGACAGAAACTATGGCTACACCTTC; cdr3_aa: CASSYDRNYGYTF; j_call: TRBJ1-2; v_call: TRBV6-5; clone_size: -; d_call: -
cdr3_nt: TGTGCCAGCAGCCCCACAGGGGCGAGTACCTACGAGCAGTACTTC; cdr3_aa: CASSPTGASTYEQYF; j_call: TRBJ2-7; v_call: TRBV5-6; clone_size: -; d_call: TRBD1
cdr3_nt: TGTGCTAGTGGTTTGGGGGGAGGGGGCACAGATACGCAGTATTTT; cdr3_aa: CASGLGGGGTDTQYF; j_call: TRBJ2-3; v_call: TRBV12-5; clone_size: -; d_call: TRBD2
cdr3_nt: TGTGCCAGCAGTTTATACGGCGGCACCGGGGAGCTGTTTTTT; cdr3_aa: CASSLYGGTGELFF; j_call: TRBJ2-2; v_call: TRBV27; clone_size: -; d_call: -
cdr3_nt: TGTGCCAGCAGTCAACGACCTAATACAGCCAAAAACATTCAGTACTTC; cdr3_aa: CASSQRPNTAKNIQYF; j_call: TRBJ2-4; v_call: TRBV28; clone_size: -; d_call: -
cdr3_nt: TGTGCCAGCAGCACCTCGGGCCTGGGCTACGAGCAGTACTTC; cdr3_aa: CASSTSGLGYEQYF; j_call: TRBJ2-7; v_call: TRBV9; clone_size: -; d_call: -
cdr3_nt: TGTGCCAGCAGCCCCGGCGAAGGACGAGATGAAAAACTGTTTTTT; cdr3_aa: CASSPGEGRDEKLFF; j_call: TRBJ1-4; v_call: TRBV11-3; clone_size: -; d_call: -
cdr3_nt: TGTGCCAGCAGTTTAGGGACAGGGGGCAGGGCTAATGAAAAACTGTTTTTT; cdr3_aa: CASSLGTGGRANEKLFF; j_call: TRBJ1-4; v_call: TRBV28; clone_size: -; d_call: TRBD1
cdr3_nt: TGTGCCAGCAGTGTCCAGAGGGTTGAAGGCTACACCTTC; cdr3_aa: CASSVQRVEGYTF; j_call: TRBJ1-2; v_call: TRBV6-1; clone_size: -; d_call: -
cdr3_nt: TGTGCCAGCAGTCAAGCTATTAGCGGGGGATACAATGAGCAGTTCTTC; cdr3_aa: CASSQAISGGYNEQFF; j_call: TRBJ2-1; v_call: TRBV6-1; clone_size: -; d_call: TRBD2
cdr3_nt: TGTGCCACCAGCAGAGATGTGGGAGGGGGCGTCGGGGAGCTGTTTTTT; cdr3_aa: CATSRDVGGGVGELFF; j_call: TRBJ2-2; v_call: TRBV15; clone_size: -; d_call: -
cdr3_nt: TGTGCCAGCAGTTCCCATGGGTACTACGAGCAGTACTTC; cdr3_aa: CASSSHGYYEQYF; j_call: TRBJ2-7; v_call: TRBV27; clone_size: -; d_call: -
cdr3_nt: TGTGCCACCAGCCCCCGACTAGCGGGAGGGCAAGAGACCCAGTACTTC; cdr3_aa: CATSPRLAGGQETQYF; j_call: TRBJ2-5; v_call: TRBV15; clone_size: -; d_call: TRBD2
cdr3_nt: TGTGCCAGCACCGGACAGATTTATCAGCCCCAGCATTTT; cdr3_aa: CASTGQIYQPQHF; j_call: TRBJ1-5; v_call: TRBV6-5; clone_size: -; d_call: -
cdr3_nt: TGCGCCAGCAGCTTGGCCGGGGCTAGCGGGTCCGGGGAGCTGTTTTTT; cdr3_aa: CASSLAGASGSGELFF; j_call: TRBJ2-2; v_call: TRBV5-1; clone_size: -; d_call: TRBD2
cdr3_nt: TGCACCAGCAGTCCCGGGCATAGGGAGACCCAGTACTTC; cdr3_aa: CTSSPGHRETQYF; j_call: TRBJ2-5; v_call: TRBV1; clone_size: -; d_call: -
cdr3_nt: TGTGCCTGGAGTGTACAAGGGTATGGCTACACCTTC; cdr3_aa: CAWSVQGYGYTF; j_call: TRBJ1-2; v_call: TRBV30; clone_size: -; d_call: -
cdr3_nt: TGTGCCAGCTCACAAGACAGACAAGAGACCCAGTACTTC; cdr3_aa: CASSQDRQETQYF; j_call: TRBJ2-5; v_call: TRBV18; clone_size: -; d_call: -
cdr3_nt: TGTGCCAGCAGTTGGACAGGGGGCGCGACCGGGGAGCTGTTTTTT; cdr3_aa: CASSWTGGATGELFF; j_call: TRBJ2-2; v_call: TRBV2; clone_size: -; d_call: TRBD1
cdr3_nt: TGCAGCGTTGATCCGGGCACAGATACGCAGTATTTT; cdr3_aa: CSVDPGTDTQYF; j_call: TRBJ2-3; v_call: TRBV29-1; clone_size: few; d_call: -
cdr3_nt: TGTGCCTGGAAGCAAATTGGGACCCAGTACTTC; cdr3_aa: CAWKQIGTQYF; j_call: TRBJ2-5; v_call: TRBV30; clone_size: -; d_call: -
cdr3_nt: TGTGCCAGCACCCTTCAGGCGGGAGGTAACACCGGGGAGCTGTTTTTT; cdr3_aa: CASTLQAGGNTGELFF; j_call: TRBJ2-2; v_call: TRBV7-3; clone_size: -; d_call: TRBD2
cdr3_nt: TGTGCCAGCAGCCTCGCTGAGGTCGCTGGCTACACCTTC; cdr3_aa: CASSLAEVAGYTF; j_call: TRBJ1-2; v_call: TRBV7-9; clone_size: -; d_call: -
cdr3_nt: TGTGCCAGCAGCTTGATTCTAGCGGGAAGCTCCTACAATGAGCAGTTCTTC; cdr3_aa: CASSLILAGSSYNEQFF; j_call: TRBJ2-1; v_call: TRBV5-6; clone_size: -; d_call: TRBD2
cdr3_nt: TGTGCCAGCAGCTCCCACACAGATACGCAGTATTTT; cdr3_aa: CASSSHTDTQYF; j_call: TRBJ2-3; v_call: TRBV7-9; clone_size: -; d_call: -
cdr3_nt: TGTGCCAGCAGCTTAGACAGGTTTCGATACAACACTGAAGCTTTCTTT; cdr3_aa: CASSLDRFRYNTEAFF; j_call: TRBJ1-1; v_call: TRBV7-2; clone_size: -; d_call: -
cdr3_nt: TGTGCCAGCAGGGCACCGGGACTACTCAATGAGCAGTTCTTC; cdr3_aa: CASRAPGLLNEQFF; j_call: TRBJ2-1; v_call: TRBV28; clone_size: -; d_call: TRBD2
cdr3_nt: TGTGCCAGCTCACTAAAAGCTGAAGGAACTAATGAAAAACTGTTTTTT; cdr3_aa: CASSLKAEGTNEKLFF; j_call: TRBJ1-4; v_call: TRBV18; clone_size: -; d_call: -
cdr3_nt: TGTGCCAGTAGTAAGCTCTTAGGACAGTTAACTAAGGGAAAATTTGAGCAGTTCTTC; cdr3_aa: CASSKLLGQLTKGKFEQFF; j_call: TRBJ2-1; v_call: TRBV19; clone_size: -; d_call: -
cdr3_nt: TGTGCCAGCAGTGAAAACAGGAACACTGAAGCTTTCTTT; cdr3_aa: CASSENRNTEAFF; j_call: TRBJ1-1; v_call: TRBV6-1; clone_size: -; d_call: -
cdr3_nt: TGCGCCAGCAGCCAAGAAAAGGGGTGGGACACTGAAGCTTTCTTT; cdr3_aa: CASSQEKGWDTEAFF; j_call: TRBJ1-1; v_call: TRBV4-3; clone_size: -; d_call: -
cdr3_nt: TGTGCCAGCAGCCAAGTACGCGGTAACACTGAAGCTTTCTTT; cdr3_aa: CASSQVRGNTEAFF; j_call: TRBJ1-1; v_call: TRBV4-2; clone_size: -; d_call: -
cdr3_nt: TGTGCCAGTAGTATATCCGGGAGACGCGAGACCCAGTACTTC; cdr3_aa: CASSISGRRETQYF; j_call: TRBJ2-5; v_call: TRBV19; clone_size: -; d_call: -
cdr3_nt: TGTGCCAGCAAATCTAACAGGGGTAACAATGAGCAGTTCTTC; cdr3_aa: CASKSNRGNNEQFF; j_call: TRBJ2-1; v_call: TRBV2; clone_size: -; d_call: TRBD1
cdr3_nt: TGTGCCAGCAGCTTAGGCGGGAGCCCCTTAGAGACCCAGTACTTC; cdr3_aa: CASSLGGSPLETQYF; j_call: TRBJ2-5; v_call: TRBV7-6; clone_size: -; d_call: TRBD2
cdr3_nt: TGCGCCAGCAGGACGACAGGGGGAGATACGCAGTATTTT; cdr3_aa: CASRTTGGDTQYF; j_call: TRBJ2-3; v_call: TRBV5-1; clone_size: -; d_call: TRBD1
cdr3_nt: TGTGCCAGCAGCAGTCCGGGACGGGATAACTATGGCTACACCTTC; cdr3_aa: CASSSPGRDNYGYTF; j_call: TRBJ1-2; v_call: TRBV21-1; clone_size: -; d_call: -
cdr3_nt: TGTGCCTGGAATGGGGCAGGGAATAGGGTGAACACTGAAGCTTTCTTT; cdr3_aa: CAWNGAGNRVNTEAFF; j_call: TRBJ1-1; v_call: TRBV30; clone_size: -; d_call: -
cdr3_nt: TGTGCCAGCAGCTTAGATGGGCAGGGGGCTGGCGGCTACACCTTC; cdr3_aa: CASSLDGQGAGGYTF; j_call: TRBJ1-2; v_call: TRBV7-9; clone_size: -; d_call: TRBD1
cdr3_nt: TGTGCCAGCAGCTTAGCTAGCGGGAAGTTCAATGAGCAGTTCTTC; cdr3_aa: CASSLASGKFNEQFF; j_call: TRBJ2-1; v_call: TRBV7-2; clone_size: -; d_call: TRBD2